This TCR beta chain was captured by sequencing in a study of T-cell reconstitution after alpha-beta-depleted transplantation in children (dated by TCRdb to the mid-2010s). Concerning the study at large: Using TCR repertoire profiling, the study followed T-cell immune reconstitution in a quantitative way in children after TCRalphabeta/CD19-depleted allogeneic hematopoietic cell transplantation. On the study overall, not on this receptor specifically: In some patients, the high TCRbeta diversity seen at day 60 was put down to recipient T cells and intrathymic progenitors that had survived conditioning. The frequencies of hyperexpanded clones fell over the following months, and after one year, T-cell counts and TCRbeta diversity were mostly attributed to newly produced T cells. Apparently early alphabetaT-cell count recovery about two months after transplant reportedly relied on only several hundred rapidly expanded clones derived from non-depleted graft cells.

Library preparation employed PCR. Sequencing relied on an Illumina HiSeq 2500. To normalize quantification of the TCRbeta repertoire, the TCR libraries were built with molecular barcoding that relied on unique molecular identifiers. The public reads were reanalyzed by TCRdb: fastp trimming at Q25, MiXCR alignment, in-frame beta chains only. Rows matching on CDR3 protein sequence are summarized as one entry with the most common DNA and genes. Counted in this sample were hundreds of thousands of distinct CDR3 sequences; around 17% of them appeared once. The ten top clones hold approximately 4.5% of the sample. This clonotype showed up many times. No cognate antigen has been identified for it. Base qualities are not recorded, but no much larger clone differs from it by a single base. As encoded in the germline V gene, CDR1 is MNHNS while CDR2 is SASEGT. Trimmed from V: 7 bases; trimmed from J: 4 bases; junction bases lacking a gene match: 13. The CDR3 covers 15 residues, taking in both the cysteine and the phenylalanine. Only CDR3 DNA remains: 45 bases, in frame from the first base.

This sample's treatment or condition label indicates: allogeneic hematopoietic cell transplantation with graft depleted of TCRalphabeta T cells and CD19 B cells. The children who served as transplant recipients had been given grafts of TCRalphabeta/CD19-depleted allogeneic hematopoietic cells. Sequences were derived from PBMCs, mostly from graft donor cells, sampled 360 days after TCRalphabeta/CD19-depleted stem cell transplant. Here the chain combines TRBV6-1 and TRBJ2-7; 7 central nucleotides agree with TRBD2. This TCR was recovered from a male patient aged 10-17 years who had a stem cell transplant for acute lymphoblastic leukemia, so the T cells may come from the graft donor. CDR3 reads: CASKSSWRESYEQYF. The nucleotide sequence reads TGTGCCAGCAAATCCTCTTGGCGGGAGTCTTACGAGCAGTACTTC.